A single TCR beta chain is shown here with its context. Antigen unknown. The data derive from a study of T cells in pancreatic ductal adenocarcinoma. Study-wide findings and caveats: Tumor-versus-blood clonality comparisons may be biased toward lower tumor diversity. Tumor and blood clonality did not differ significantly, about 0.1 versus 0.07. This surgical cohort overrepresents the minority presenting with early-stage disease. Blood had more productive templates and about 7.9-fold more unique clonotypes than tumor.

Surgery without prior neoadjuvant therapy was the treatment of the selected pancreatic ductal adenocarcinoma patients. The V end was cut by 4 bases, the J end by 4 bases, with 9 bases between. The CDR3 covers 13 residues. The germline V gene has CDR1 MNHEY and CDR2 SMNVEV (reference sequence). Clones were sequenced by immunoSEQ multiplex PCR, and TCRdb holds only the in-frame ones, with some missing. The sample records around 10,000 clones, over 85% being singletons. J is TRBJ2-3 and V is TRBV27; a weak D match, TRBD2 (5 bases). The receptor was isolated from a human donor with pancreatic ductal adenocarcinoma. The sequencing input was PBMCs. The CDR3 sequence: CASSSGFPDTQYF. CDR3 nucleotides: TGTGCCAGCAGTTCGGGGTTCCCAGATACGCAGTATTTT.